The text below deals with one TCR beta chain. The antigen remains unidentified. The entry originates in a study of cytomegalovirus exposure and HLA in healthy donors. The method was immunoSEQ multiplex PCR; TCRdb's version includes in-frame clones alone and lacks a portion of them. This table holds fewer than 200,000 clones, around 85% found once. CDR1 is MNHNS and CDR2 is SASEGT in the germline V gene. V lost 2 bases and J lost 5, with 10 bases in between. The CDR3 covers 14 residues. Notes on the study in general: The study designated 164 TCR beta chains cytomegalovirus-associated. First-cohort TCR clusters were later found to tend to co-occur in the roughly 130 validation repertoires.

The donors were part of the validation cohort of fewer than 150 subjects. That cohort was separate from the first cohort, which comprised 550 to 750 subjects. V gene TRBV6-1 combines with J gene TRBJ2-1, with D possibly matching TRBD2 (5 bases). Sequencing input: PBMCs. The clonotype originates from a man younger than 35 in good health and CMV-seropositive. The CDR3 DNA is TGTGCCAGCAGTGAAACTAGAATCAACAATGAGCAGTTCTTC. Its translation is CASSETRINNEQFF.